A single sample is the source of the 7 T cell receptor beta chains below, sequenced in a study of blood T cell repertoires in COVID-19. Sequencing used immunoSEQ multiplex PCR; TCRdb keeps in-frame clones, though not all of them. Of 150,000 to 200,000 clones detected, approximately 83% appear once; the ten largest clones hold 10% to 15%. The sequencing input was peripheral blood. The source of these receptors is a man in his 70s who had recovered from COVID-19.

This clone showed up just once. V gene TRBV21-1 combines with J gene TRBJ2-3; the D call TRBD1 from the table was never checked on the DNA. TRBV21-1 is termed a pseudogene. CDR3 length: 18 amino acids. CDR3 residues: CASSKGRGRGPERDTQYF. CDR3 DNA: TGTGCCAGCAGCAAAGGGCGTGGCAGGGGCCCCGAGAGAGATACGCAGTATTTT.

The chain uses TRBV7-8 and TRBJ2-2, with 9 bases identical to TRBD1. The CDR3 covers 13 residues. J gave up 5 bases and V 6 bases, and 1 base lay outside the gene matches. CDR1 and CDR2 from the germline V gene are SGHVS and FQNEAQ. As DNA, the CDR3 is TGTGCCAGCAGGGGACAGGGAACCGGGGAGCTGTTTTTT. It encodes CASRGQGTGELFF. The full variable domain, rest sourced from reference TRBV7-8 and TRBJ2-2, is GAGVSQSPRYKVAKRGQDVALRCDPISGHVSLFWYQQALGQGPEFLTYFQNEAQLDKSGLPSDRFFAERPEGSVSTLKIQRTQQEDSAVYLCASRGQGTGELFFGEGSRLTVL.

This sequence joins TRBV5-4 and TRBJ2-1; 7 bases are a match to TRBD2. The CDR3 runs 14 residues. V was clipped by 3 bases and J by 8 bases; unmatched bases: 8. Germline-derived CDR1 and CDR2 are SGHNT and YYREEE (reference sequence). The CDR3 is CASSSSGAWDEQFF. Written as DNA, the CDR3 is TGTGCCAGCAGCTCGAGCGGGGCTTGGGATGAGCAGTTCTTC. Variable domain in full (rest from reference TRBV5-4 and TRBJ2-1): ETGVTQSPTHLIKTRGQQVTLRCSSQSGHNTVSWYQQALGQGPQFIFQYYREEENGRGNFPPRFSGLQFPNYSSELNVNALELDDSALYLCASSSSGAWDEQFFGPGTRLTVL.

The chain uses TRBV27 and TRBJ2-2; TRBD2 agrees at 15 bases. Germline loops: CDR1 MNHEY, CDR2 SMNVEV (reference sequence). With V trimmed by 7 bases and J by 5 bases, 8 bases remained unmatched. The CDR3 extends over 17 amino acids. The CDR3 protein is CASTLGLAGGGTGELFF. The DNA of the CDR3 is TGTGCCAGCACCCTGGGACTAGCGGGAGGTGGAACCGGGGAGCTGTTTTTT.

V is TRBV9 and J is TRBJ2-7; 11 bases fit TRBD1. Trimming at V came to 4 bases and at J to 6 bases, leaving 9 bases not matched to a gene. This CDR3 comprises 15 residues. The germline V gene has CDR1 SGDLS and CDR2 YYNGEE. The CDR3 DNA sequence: TGTGCCAGCAGCCCCCGGGACAGGGGGATTGGCGAGCAGTACTTC. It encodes CASSPRDRGIGEQYF.

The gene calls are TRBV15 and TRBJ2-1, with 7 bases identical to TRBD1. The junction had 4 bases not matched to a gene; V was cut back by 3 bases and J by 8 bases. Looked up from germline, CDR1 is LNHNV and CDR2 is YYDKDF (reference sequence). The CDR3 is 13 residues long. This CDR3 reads CATSSDRAYEQFF. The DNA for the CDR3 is TGTGCCACCAGCAGCGACAGGGCCTATGAGCAGTTCTTC. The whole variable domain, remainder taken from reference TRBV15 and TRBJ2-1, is DAMVIQNPRYQVTQFGKPVTLSCSQTLNHNVMYWYQQKSSQAPKLLFHYYDKDFNNEADTPDNFQSRRPNTSFCFLDIRSPGLGDTAMYLCATSSDRAYEQFFGPGTRLTVL.

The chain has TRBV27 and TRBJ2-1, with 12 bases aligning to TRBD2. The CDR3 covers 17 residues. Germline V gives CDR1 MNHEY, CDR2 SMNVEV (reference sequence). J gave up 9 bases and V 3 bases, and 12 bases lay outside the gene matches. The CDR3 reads CASSFLRSSGRGGEQFF. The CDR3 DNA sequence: TGTGCCAGCAGTTTTCTGCGTTCTAGCGGGAGGGGAGGTGAGCAGTTCTTC.